Included here is one T cell receptor beta chain sequence, with context. This clone was seen a handful of times. Its recognized antigen is unknown. A junction end diverges from the germline sequence, so it may reflect a read error. This sample is drawn from a study of beta chain features in type 1 diabetes (dated by TCRdb to the late 2010s). Context from the whole study: Patients and healthy donors did not differ in mean age, gender distribution, total cell number or subset yield. A total of 100 million to 140 million sorted cells were examined across all samples, and the number of cells per subset was strongly correlated with RNA yield. In the study, TCRB repertoires of sorted circulating CD4+ T cell subsets from recently diagnosed type 1 diabetes patients were compared with those of matched healthy donors. Naive and central memory subsets were obtained from all 30 or so donors, but regulatory and stem cell-like memory subsets were isolated from only 8 patients and roughly eight healthy donors.

General conclusions and limits of the study: Because cDNA was sequenced instead of genomic DNA, highly expressing activated cells could be over-represented, though the groups showed no difference in activation or CD3 levels. HLA sub-analyses involved small numbers of individuals, so any influence of HLA type on TCRB rearrangement remained unresolved. Fewer insertions and more nucleotide deletions at VDJ recombination sites were observed in patients with type 1 diabetes, implying thymic rearrangement abnormalities. In all four CD4+ subsets, TCRB CDR3 length was moderately but significantly shorter in type 1 diabetes patients. The naive, central memory and regulatory TCRB repertoires appeared to resemble one another more closely among patients than among healthy donors. Shorter templates might be favored by PCR, yet because patient and control samples were amplified and corrected together, any such skew would affect both groups equally.

The High Capacity cDNA Reverse Transcription Kit was used to reverse transcribe all of the isolated RNA, meaning that expressed TCRB transcripts were what got sequenced. Deep immunoSEQ sequencing was performed on naive, central memory and regulatory T cell samples, with an average of about 3.57 million total reads per sample. Sorted cells were lysed in RLT buffer and RNA was extracted with DNase-treated RNeasy Micro or Mini kits, depending on cell number. Each cell subset was processed separately to prevent cross-contamination, with patient and healthy donor samples processed together. The immunoSEQ multiplex PCR was used to amplify TCRB sequences from cDNA, yielding 87-bp fragments that span the CDR3 region. Sequencing of the amplicons was performed on the Illumina HiSeq platform. In the paper's pipeline: PCR bias was computationally corrected using synthetic template baselines, reads within Hamming distance 2 were collapsed, and singletons that could not be merged were discarded. By aligning reads against IMGT, V, D and J genes, CDR3 length, and insertions or deletions at six rearrangement sites were assigned. Within each subset, clonotype counts were normalized to sorted cell number, and only after that were true diversity and Gini coefficients computed with the tcR R package. The overlap coefficient, calculated on TCRB nucleotide sequences, was used to quantify repertoire sharing. Sourced from immuneACCESS, this table was stored by TCRdb with only in-frame sequences that have V and J called. A share of the clones is absent; for the studies checked, an unresolved V gene accounts for under half, and the remainder has no known explanation. That table supplies the V and J calls and clone size; D and trimming were determined from the DNA. The sample has 150,000 to 200,000 clones on record, approximately 8.4% of them singletons. The ten largest clones represent about 0.5% of the sample.

Each donor gave one peripheral blood draw, averaging roughly 120 mL, which was collected into heparinised tubes. Using a panel that included CD45RO, CCR7, CD25, CD127, CD95 and CD27, naive, central memory, regulatory and stem cell-like memory CD4+ T cells were sorted on a BD FACSAria II. Purity was above 95% for every sorted population. PBMCs were isolated right away by Lymphoprep density gradient centrifugation and were stained directly, without culture. So that batch effects would be minimized, each experiment stained and sorted samples in pairs, pairing one healthy donor with one patient. Sequenced: central memory CD4+ T cells from blood. The clonotype was recovered from a man aged 18 to 35 with type 1 diabetes.

Here is the DNA: TGTGCCAGCAGTGAGCGGGCACCGCGCTTC. Translated, it gives CASSERAPRF. The sequence is built from TRBV6-1 and TRBJ2-4; matching of 5 bases hints at TRBD2 as the D gene. The CDR3 runs 10 residues from the cysteine to the phenylalanine. The only DNA kept is the CDR3, 30 bases in frame from the first base. The germline V gene yields MNHNS for CDR1 and SASEGT for CDR2.